This T cell receptor beta chain came from a study of cytomegalovirus exposure and HLA in healthy donors. Researchers ran the PCR with 60 Vbeta and 13 Jbeta primers. Generated by immunoSEQ multiplex PCR, the TCRdb table keeps only in-frame clones and is missing some. The data hold some 180,000 clones, with 65% to 90% observed a single time. CDR1 is MNHNS, CDR2 SASEGT, per germline. V dropped 5 bases and J dropped 9 bases, with 8 bases sitting between them. This CDR3 region has 12 residues. This sequence originates from a male donor in good health and CMV-seronegative. The specimen was PBMCs. The chain carries TRBV6-1 and TRBJ1-6; no clear D gene. In DNA, the CDR3 is TGTGCCAGCAGTTATAAAATTTCACCCCTCCACTTT. Protein: CASSYKISPLHF.